This T cell receptor beta chain is from a study of cytomegalovirus exposure and HLA in healthy donors. Study conclusions and caveats: Cytomegalovirus status was reportedly diagnosed by the classifier with high specificity and sensitivity.

Libraries were prepared by immunoSEQ multiplex PCR; TCRdb keeps only in-frame clonotypes and omits some of them. The profile shows roughly 220,000 clones, just over 90% of them singletons. With regard to this clone: What it binds is not known.

The length of the CDR3 is 19 residues. This clonotype was obtained from a woman younger than 35 in good health and CMV-seronegative. The sequenced material came from PBMCs. J is TRBJ2-3 and V is TRBV1; the table's D call, TRBD1, has no DNA check behind it. TRBV1 is a pseudogene locus. The CDR3 DNA reads TGCACCAGCAGCCAAGCCGTGCGAGTAAGTTACGCAGGGGAAGATACGCAGTATTTT. Encoded protein: CTSSQAVRVSYAGEDTQYF.